These 14 T cell receptor beta chains originate from one sample sequenced in a study of blood T cell repertoires in COVID-19. Generated by immunoSEQ multiplex PCR, the TCRdb table keeps only in-frame clones and is missing some. The sample gives about 320,000 clones, around nine tenths of which show up once; less than 4% is in the top ten. The sequencing sample was made of PBMCs or T cells enriched from blood (not recorded which). The receptors derive from a woman in her thirties who had been exposed to COVID-19.

This rearrangement joins TRBV12-3 or TRBV12-4 to TRBJ1-2; 8 bases map to TRBD1. CDR3 length: 13 amino acids. Trimming at V came to 3 bases and at J to 6 bases, leaving 3 bases not matched to a gene. This CDR3 is CASSFRTGHGYTF. The CDR3 DNA reads as TGTGCCAGCAGTTTTAGGACAGGGCATGGCTACACCTTC.

V usage is TRBV14 and J usage is TRBJ2-2, with 8 bases fitting TRBD2. Germline CDR1 is SGHDN and CDR2 is FVKESK. CDR3 length: 16 residues. With V trimmed by 2 bases and J by 4 bases, 6 bases remained unmatched. The CDR3 protein is CASSQSLAGPTGELFF. As DNA, the CDR3 is TGTGCCAGCAGCCAATCGTTAGCGGGGCCCACCGGGGAGCTGTTTTTT.

This clone was detected once. The chain is built from TRBV11-3 and TRBJ2-3; 9 bases are a match to TRBD1. Germline lookup yields CDR1 SGHNT and CDR2 YENEEA. This CDR3 contains 15 residues. With 5 bases clipped from V and 0 bases from J, the junction kept 3 bases outside the gene matches. The CDR3 sequence is CASSPQGASTDTQYF. Here the CDR3 DNA reads TGTGCCAGCAGCCCACAGGGGGCAAGCACAGATACGCAGTATTTT.

The chain combines TRBV7-6 with TRBJ1-1, with 7 bases aligning to TRBD1. The CDR3 runs to 15 residues. Germline trimming cut 4 bases from V and 1 base from J; bases unmatched to any gene: 6. The germline V gene has CDR1 SGHVS and CDR2 FNYEAQ. This CDR3 is CASSYRQGTNTEAFF. For the CDR3, the DNA is TGTGCCAGCAGCTACCGACAGGGCACGAACACTGAAGCTTTCTTT.

The chain employs TRBV19 and TRBJ2-7; 9 bases agree with TRBD1. After removal of 5 bases from V and 6 bases from J, the junction contained 5 bases not matched to a gene. This CDR3 has 13 amino acids. From germline, CDR1 is LNHDA and CDR2 SQIVND (reference sequence). The CDR3 nucleotides read TGTGCCAGTAGTTGGGGACAGGGCGGCGAGCAGTACTTC. The encoded protein is CASSWGQGGEQYF.

V usage is TRBV2 and J usage is TRBJ1-5; 7 bases are shared with TRBD1. Germline loops: CDR1 SNHLY, CDR2 FYNNEI. The CDR3 has 13 residues. J lost 4 bases, V lost 3 bases, and 0 bases had no gene match. The CDR3 loop reads CASSEGQNQPQHF. DNA of the CDR3: TGTGCCAGCAGTGAGGGACAGAATCAGCCCCAGCATTTT.

This clone was recorded once. The chain joins TRBV12-3 or TRBV12-4 to TRBJ1-2; D is possibly TRBD1 (5 bases). The CDR3 sequence is 13 residues long. Trimming took 1 base from V and 7 from J, leaving 10 bases between them. The CDR3 here is CASSLGGLSGYTF. For the CDR3, the DNA is TGTGCCAGCAGTTTAGGGGGACTTTCTGGCTACACCTTC.

This chain links TRBV3-1 (or the pseudogene TRBV3-2) with TRBJ2-7; TRBD1 is a possible D gene (5 bases). The V gene's germline CDR1 is LGHDT and CDR2 YNNKEL (reference sequence). The CDR3 totals 15 residues. V lost 1 base to trimming and J lost 5 bases, with 15 bases between them. The DNA of the CDR3 is TGTGCCAGCAGCCAAGTTAGTCAGGGCCTAAACGAGCAGTACTTC. Encoded protein: CASSQVSQGLNEQYF.

The chain links TRBV9 to TRBJ2-2; maybe TRBD1 (6 bases). The germline gives CDR1 SGDLS, CDR2 YYNGEE. V lost 3 bases and J 0 bases, leaving 21 bases between the germline ends. The CDR3 sequence is 19 residues long. The CDR3 loop is CASSGTGQGPLPNTGELFF. The CDR3 region has the DNA TGTGCCAGCAGCGGGACGGGGCAGGGGCCCCTCCCGAACACCGGGGAGCTGTTTTTT.

The chain couples TRBV5-1 to TRBJ1-2; 11 bases are a match to TRBD1. Looked up from germline, CDR1 is SGHRS and CDR2 is YFSETQ. V shed 4 bases, J shed 5 bases, and the junction held 7 bases outside the gene matches. CDR3 length equals 15 residues. The CDR3 loop is CASSRGQGDWYGYTF. Written as DNA, the CDR3 is TGCGCCAGCAGCAGGGGACAGGGGGACTGGTATGGCTACACCTTC.

CDR3 in DNA: TGTGCCAGCTCACCTCCCGGGACAGAAAAACTGTTTTTT. It specifies CASSPPGTEKLFF. The V gene is TRBV18, the J gene TRBJ1-4, with a tentative D call TRBD1 (6 bases). This CDR3 has 13 residues. The ends were cut back, 3 bases at V and 8 bases at J, with 10 bases in the middle. CDR1 KGHSH and CDR2 LQKENI come from the germline V gene.

This sequence joins TRBV2 and TRBJ1-2, with 7 nucleotides matching TRBD1. The CDR3 has 13 amino acids. V gave up 5 bases and J gave up 2 bases; unmatched junction bases: 2. CDR1 and CDR2 (germline): SNHLY, FYNNEI. CDR3 DNA: TGTGCCAGCAGTCCGGACAGGAACTATGGCTACACCTTC. Its translation is CASSPDRNYGYTF.

In DNA form, the CDR3 reads TGTGCCAGCAGCCAAGCCGGGACAGGGGGTGGTAGCAATCAGCCCCAGCATTTT. Residues: CASSQAGTGGGSNQPQHF. V gene TRBV3-1 (or the pseudogene TRBV3-2) combines with J gene TRBJ1-5; 11 positions agree with TRBD1. After removal of 1 base from V and 0 bases from J, the junction contained 5 bases not matched to a gene. This CDR3 is 18 amino acids long. Germline V gives CDR1 LGHDT, CDR2 YNNKEL (reference sequence).

The J gene is TRBJ2-5, the V gene TRBV5-1; TRBD2 matches at 8 bases. V trimming: 3 bases; J trimming: 2 bases; junction bases outside the gene matches: 12. The CDR3 is 17 amino acids. Germline V lookup: CDR1 SGHRS, CDR2 YFSETQ. Here the CDR3 reads CASSSLGLGVPQETQYF. The CDR3 nucleotides read TGCGCCAGCAGCTCGCTGGGACTAGGGGTACCACAAGAGACCCAGTACTTC. The full variable domain, rest sourced from reference TRBV5-1 and TRBJ2-5, is KAGVTQTPRYLIKTRGQQVTLSCSPISGHRSVSWYQQTPGQGLQFLFEYFSETQRNKGNFPGRFSGRQFSNSRSEMNVSTLELGDSALYLCASSSLGLGVPQETQYFGPGTRLLVL.